A single sample is the source of the 6 T cell receptor beta chains below, sequenced in a study of T cells in Graves' hyperthyroidism and ophthalmopathy. TCR beta CDR3 region amplification was performed from RNA transcripts. HTBI primers were used for first-round RT-PCR of the TCR CDR3. MiXCR, applied by TCRdb to the multiplex PCR reads, yields one record per CDR3 protein. This sample has 550,000 to 700,000 distinct CDR3 sequences, with 40% to 55% found just once. The source material was peripheral blood or thyroid tissue (not recorded which). The receptors come from an adult woman with Graves' disease, either hyperthyroidism or ophthalmopathy (not recorded which).

The sample holds many counts of this clonotype. J is TRBJ2-5 and V is TRBV13, with a weak D call TRBD2 (5 bases). This CDR3 is built from 14 residues. Trimming took off 4 bases at V and 0 bases at J, with 9 bases between the two ends. Germline V gene data show CDR1 as PRHDT and CDR2 as FYEKMQ (reference sequence). In DNA form, the CDR3 reads TGTGCCAGCAGCTCGGGGATCAACCAAGAGACCCAGTACTTC. The encoded protein is CASSSGINQETQYF.

This clonotype was detected once. The chain couples TRBV12-3 or TRBV12-4 to TRBJ2-2; 8 bases agree with TRBD1. The CDR3 sequence is 13 residues long. Trimming took 5 bases from V and 9 from J; bases not matched to a gene: 5. CDR3 loop: CASSKPGGRELFF. In DNA, the CDR3 is TGTGCCAGCAGTAAACCAGGGGGCCGGGAGCTGTTTTTT.

This clonotype was seen ten or more times. The V call is TRBV7-2, the J call TRBJ2-7; possibly TRBD2 for D (5 bases). Germline assignment: CDR1 SGHTA and CDR2 FQGNSA. This CDR3 region has 15 residues. Trimming shortened V by 3 bases and J by 0 bases, and 12 bases separated the two germline ends. The CDR3 DNA reads TGTGCCAGCAGCTTGGACTCGGGCGGCTCCTACGAGCAGTACTTC. Translating gives CASSLDSGGSYEQYF.

This chain connects TRBV29-1 to TRBJ2-7; TRBD1 matches at 9 bases. Germline V gene sequence: CDR1 SQVTM, CDR2 ANQGSEA. Trimming took 4 bases from V and 5 from J; bases not matched to a gene: 6. The CDR3 extends over 13 amino acids. Here the CDR3 DNA reads TGCAGCGTTGCGCTGGACAGGGGCGACGAGCAGTACTTC. It yields the protein CSVALDRGDEQYF.

This clonotype has more than one count but fewer than ten. Because it lacks the conserved phenylalanine or tryptophan at the end, this CDR3 is likely a read error. Because the CDR3's place on the DNA is in doubt, the DNA is left out and the CDR3 is given as listed by TCRdb. V is TRBV9 and J is TRBJ1-6. Termini included, the CDR3 measures 8 amino acids. Germline CDR1 SGDLS, CDR2 YYNGEE. CDR3 sequence: CASSASTQ.

At least ten counts were recorded for this clonotype. The rearrangement joins TRBV13 to TRBJ2-2; 8 bases align to TRBD2. This CDR3 region has 16 residues. Per the germline V gene, CDR1 is PRHDT and CDR2 is FYEKMQ (reference sequence). The J segment lost 3 bases and the V segment lost 5 bases, leaving 8 bases of the junction unmatched. The CDR3 DNA sequence: TGTGCCAGCAGCCCGTACCGGGAGGGCCACACCGGGGAGCTGTTTTTT. Translating gives CASSPYREGHTGELFF.